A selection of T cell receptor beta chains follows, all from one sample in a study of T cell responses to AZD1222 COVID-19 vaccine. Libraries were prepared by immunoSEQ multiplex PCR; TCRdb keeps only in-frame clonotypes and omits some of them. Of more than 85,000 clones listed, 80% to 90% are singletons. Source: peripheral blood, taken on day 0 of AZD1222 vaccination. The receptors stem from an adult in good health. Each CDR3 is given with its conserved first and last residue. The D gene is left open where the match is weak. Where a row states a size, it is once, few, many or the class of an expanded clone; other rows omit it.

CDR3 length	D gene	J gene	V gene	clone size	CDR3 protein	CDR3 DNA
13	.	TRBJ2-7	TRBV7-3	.	CASSPTSSYEQYF	TGTGCCAGCAGCCCCACTTCCTCCTACGAGCAGTACTTC
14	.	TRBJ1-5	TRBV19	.	CASSIGQAYQPQHF	TGTGCCAGTAGTATAGGTCAGGCTTATCAGCCCCAGCATTTT
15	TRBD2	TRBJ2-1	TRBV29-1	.	CSVASGRGSYNEQFF	TGCAGCGTCGCCTCTGGGCGGGGGTCCTACAATGAGCAGTTCTTC
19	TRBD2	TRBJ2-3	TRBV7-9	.	CASSSPRWSGRVREDTQYF	TGTGCCAGCAGCTCCCCGAGGTGGAGCGGGAGAGTTCGTGAAGATACGCAGTATTTT
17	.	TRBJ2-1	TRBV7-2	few	CASSSPPGRQSYNEQFF	TGTGCCAGCAGCTCCCCGCCTGGTCGTCAGTCCTACAATGAGCAGTTCTTC
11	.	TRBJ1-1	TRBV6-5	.	CASSSRQEAFF	TGTGCCAGCAGTTCTCGACAGGAAGCTTTCTTT
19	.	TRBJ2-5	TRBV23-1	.	CASKGGGFGREPGQETQYF	TGCGCCAGCAAGGGGGGCGGGTTCGGGCGCGAACCGGGCCAAGAGACCCAGTACTTC
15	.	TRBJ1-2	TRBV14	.	CASSPLGGRNYGYTF	TGTGCCAGCAGCCCCTTGGGGGGGAGGAACTATGGCTACACCTTC
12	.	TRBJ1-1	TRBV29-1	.	CSVFDRHPGAFF	TGCAGCGTTTTTGACAGACATCCGGGAGCTTTCTTT
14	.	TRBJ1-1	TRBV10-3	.	CAIRAGQTDTEAFF	TGTGCCATCAGAGCCGGACAGACGGACACTGAAGCTTTCTTT
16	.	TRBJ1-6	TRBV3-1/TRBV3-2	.	CASSPSEGFYNSPLHF	TGTGCCAGCAGCCCTTCCGAGGGATTCTATAATTCACCCCTCCACTTT
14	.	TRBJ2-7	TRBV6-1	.	CASSEGWNGYEQYF	TGTGCCAGCAGTGAGGGCTGGAATGGGTACGAGCAGTACTTC
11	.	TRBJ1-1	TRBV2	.	CASSVIGEAFF	TGTGCCAGCAGTGTTATTGGTGAAGCTTTCTTT
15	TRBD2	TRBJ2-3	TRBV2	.	CASSILGLDTDTQYF	TGTGCCAGCAGCATTCTAGGACTAGACACAGATACGCAGTATTTT
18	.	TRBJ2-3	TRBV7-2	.	CASSQWGRANPSTDTQYF	TGTGCCAGCAGCCAATGGGGCAGGGCTAACCCTAGCACAGATACGCAGTATTTT
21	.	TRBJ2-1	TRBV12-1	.	CASSFGRDTVLLPGAYNEQFF	TGTGCCAGCAGCTTTGGCAGGGACACAGTCTTGCTCCCGGGGGCTTACAATGAGCAGTTCTTC
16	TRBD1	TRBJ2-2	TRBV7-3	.	CASSLTRTGETGELFF	TGTGCCAGCAGCTTAACCCGGACAGGGGAAACCGGGGAGCTGTTTTTT
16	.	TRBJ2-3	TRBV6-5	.	CASSYSLGPGTDTQYF	TGTGCCAGCAGTTACTCGTTGGGGCCGGGCACAGATACGCAGTATTTT
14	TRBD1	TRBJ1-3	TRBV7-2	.	CASSSGGSGNTIYF	TGTGCCAGCAGCTCAGGGGGTTCTGGAAACACCATATATTTT
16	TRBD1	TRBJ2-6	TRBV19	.	CASSRTGDSGANVLTF	TGTGCCAGTAGTCGGACAGGGGACTCTGGGGCCAACGTCCTGACTTTC
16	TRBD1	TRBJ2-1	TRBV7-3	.	CASSSLRGQGYNEQFF	TGTGCCAGCAGCTCCCTTCGGGGACAGGGATACAATGAGCAGTTCTTC
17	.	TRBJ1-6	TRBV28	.	CASSDGPSPGGNSPLHF	TGTGCCAGCAGTGACGGGCCCTCGCCCGGGGGTAATTCACCCCTCCACTTT